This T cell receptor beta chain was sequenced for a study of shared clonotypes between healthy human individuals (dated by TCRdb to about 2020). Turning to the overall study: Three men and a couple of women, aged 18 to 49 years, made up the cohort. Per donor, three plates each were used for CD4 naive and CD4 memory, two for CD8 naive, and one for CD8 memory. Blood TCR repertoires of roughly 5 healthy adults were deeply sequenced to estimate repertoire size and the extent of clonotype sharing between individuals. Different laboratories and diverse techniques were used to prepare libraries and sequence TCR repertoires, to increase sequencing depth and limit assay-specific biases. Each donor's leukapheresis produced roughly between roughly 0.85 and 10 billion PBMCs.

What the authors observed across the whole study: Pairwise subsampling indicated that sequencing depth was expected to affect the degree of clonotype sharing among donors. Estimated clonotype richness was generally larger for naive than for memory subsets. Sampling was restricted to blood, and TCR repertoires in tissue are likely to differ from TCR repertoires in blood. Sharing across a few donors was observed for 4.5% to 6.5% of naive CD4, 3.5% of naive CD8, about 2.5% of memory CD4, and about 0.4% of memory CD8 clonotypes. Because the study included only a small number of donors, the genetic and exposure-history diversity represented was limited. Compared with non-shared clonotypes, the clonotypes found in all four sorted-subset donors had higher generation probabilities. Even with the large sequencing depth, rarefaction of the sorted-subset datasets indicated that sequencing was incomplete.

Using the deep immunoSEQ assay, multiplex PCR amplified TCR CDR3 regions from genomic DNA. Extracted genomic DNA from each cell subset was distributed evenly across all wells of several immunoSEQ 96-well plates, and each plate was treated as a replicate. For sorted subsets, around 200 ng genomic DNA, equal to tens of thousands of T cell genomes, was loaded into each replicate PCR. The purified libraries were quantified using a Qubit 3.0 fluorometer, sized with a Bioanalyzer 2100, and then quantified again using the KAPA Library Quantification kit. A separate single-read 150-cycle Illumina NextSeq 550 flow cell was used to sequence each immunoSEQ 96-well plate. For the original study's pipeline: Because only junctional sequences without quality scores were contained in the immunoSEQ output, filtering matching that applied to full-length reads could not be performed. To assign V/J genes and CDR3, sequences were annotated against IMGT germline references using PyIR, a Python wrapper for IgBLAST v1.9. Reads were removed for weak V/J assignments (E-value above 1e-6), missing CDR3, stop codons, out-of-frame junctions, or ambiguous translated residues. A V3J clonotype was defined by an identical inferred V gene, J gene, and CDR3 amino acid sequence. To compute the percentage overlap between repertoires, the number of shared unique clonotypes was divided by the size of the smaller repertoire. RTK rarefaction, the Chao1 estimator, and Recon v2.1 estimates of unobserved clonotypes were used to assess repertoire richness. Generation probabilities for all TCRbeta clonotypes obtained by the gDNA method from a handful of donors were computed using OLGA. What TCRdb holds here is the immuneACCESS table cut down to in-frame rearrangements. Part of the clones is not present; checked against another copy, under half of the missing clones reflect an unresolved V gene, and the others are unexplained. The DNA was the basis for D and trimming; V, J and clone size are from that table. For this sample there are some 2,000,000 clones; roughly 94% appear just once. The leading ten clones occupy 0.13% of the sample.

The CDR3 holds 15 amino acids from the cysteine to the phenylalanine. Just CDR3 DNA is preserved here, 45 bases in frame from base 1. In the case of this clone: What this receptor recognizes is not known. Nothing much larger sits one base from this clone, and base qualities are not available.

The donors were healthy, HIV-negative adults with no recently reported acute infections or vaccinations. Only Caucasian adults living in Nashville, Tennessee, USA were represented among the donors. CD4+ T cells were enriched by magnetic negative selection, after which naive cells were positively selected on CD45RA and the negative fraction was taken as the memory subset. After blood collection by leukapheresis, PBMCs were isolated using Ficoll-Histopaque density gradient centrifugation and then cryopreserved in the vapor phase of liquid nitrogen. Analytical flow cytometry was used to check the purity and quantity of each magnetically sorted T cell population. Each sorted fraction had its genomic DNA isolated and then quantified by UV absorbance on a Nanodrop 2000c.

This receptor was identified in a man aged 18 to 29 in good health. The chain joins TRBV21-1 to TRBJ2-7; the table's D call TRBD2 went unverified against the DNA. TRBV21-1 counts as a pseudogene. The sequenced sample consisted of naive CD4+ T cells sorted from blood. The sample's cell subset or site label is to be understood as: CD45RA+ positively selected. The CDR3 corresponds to CASSKIKYRGYEQYF. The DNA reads TGTGCCAGCAGCAAAATAAAATACCGGGGCTACGAGCAGTACTTC.